The 28 T cell receptor beta chains given below trace back to one sample, sequenced in a study of T cell repertoires in cytomegalovirus infection. TCRdb fed the reads into MiXCR, producing one record per CDR3 protein. The repertoire holds some 180,000 distinct CDR3 sequences, with approximately 17% as singletons. Material: CD8+ T cells from PBMCs. Every receptor here comes from a human donor in good health (CMV status not recorded). Some clones in this sample may be carry-over from other donors' samples.

This clonotype occurred a few times. The J gene is TRBJ2-1, the V gene TRBV7-9; D not certain. The CDR3 has 13 residues. Trimming left V 5 bases short and J 5 bases short, with 10 bases between. Germline assignment: CDR1 SEHNR and CDR2 FQNEAQ (reference sequence). The CDR3 sequence: CASSPPSHNEQFF. The CDR3 DNA reads as TGTGCCAGCAGCCCCCCGAGCCACAATGAGCAGTTCTTC.

This chain links TRBV7-9 with TRBJ1-1; no definite D call. V was pared by 5 bases and J by 5 bases, with 15 bases between. This CDR3 comprises 14 residues. Germline loops: CDR1 SEHNR, CDR2 FQNEAQ (reference sequence). In DNA, the CDR3 is TGTGCCAGCAGCCCAGACGGGGTTGGGACTGAAGCTTTCTTT. Its protein product is CASSPDGVGTEAFF.

This chain joins TRBV7-9 and TRBJ2-1; 9 nucleotides line up with TRBD2. V lost 5 bases, J lost 6 bases, and 8 bases stayed unmatched. The CDR3 is made up of 15 amino acids. Germline V gives CDR1 SEHNR, CDR2 FQNEAQ (reference sequence). The CDR3 region has the DNA TGTGCCAGCAGCCCGCTAGCGGGGAACGTCAATGAGCAGTTCTTC. Its translation is CASSPLAGNVNEQFF.

The chain uses TRBV7-3 and TRBJ2-1, with 9 nucleotides matching TRBD2. The CDR3 covers 15 residues. The junction had 9 bases not matched to a gene; V was cut back by 3 bases and J by 9 bases. In germline, CDR1 is SGHTA, CDR2 FQGTGA. CDR3 sequence reads: CASSFSTSGRGEQFF. CDR3 in DNA: TGTGCCAGCAGCTTCTCGACTAGCGGCAGGGGTGAGCAGTTCTTC.

The chain carries TRBV7-9 and TRBJ1-4; TRBD1 aligns across 7 bases. Losses at the gene ends were 2 bases for V and 0 bases for J; bases not matched to a gene: 6. The germline V gene encodes CDR1 SEHNR and CDR2 FQNEAQ (reference sequence). The CDR3 extends over 17 amino acids. The CDR3 loop reads CASSLITGTATNEKLFF. The CDR3 DNA is TGTGCCAGCAGCTTAATAACCGGGACAGCAACTAATGAAAAACTGTTTTTT.

This clonotype was picked up a small number of times. Mismatch with germline at one junction end may stem from a read error. V gene TRBV6-2 or TRBV6-3 combines with J gene TRBJ2-2, with 10 bases matching TRBD2. The CDR3 consists of 16 residues. Germline CDR1 is MNHEY and CDR2 is SVGEGT. DNA of the CDR3: TGTGCCAGCAGTACCCTAGCGGGGGTAAACACCAGGGAGCTGTTTTTT. This encodes CASSTLAGVNTRELFF.

This clonotype was found many times. V usage is TRBV7-2 and J usage is TRBJ2-3; D is perhaps TRBD1 (5 bases). V was cut by 4 bases and J by 1 base, with 12 bases left in between. There are 15 residues in the CDR3. The germline V gene encodes CDR1 SGHTA and CDR2 FQGNSA. CDR3 residues: CASSSDGARTDTQYF. The CDR3 DNA follows: TGTGCCAGCAGCTCCGATGGGGCTCGCACAGATACGCAGTATTTT.

The V call is TRBV12-3 or TRBV12-4, the J call TRBJ1-2; D unclear. Trimming left V 3 bases short and J 6 bases short, with 8 bases between. The CDR3 is 12 residues long. CDR3 sequence (DNA): TGTGCCAGCAGTTTCGGGGTAAATGGCTACACCTTC. Translating it yields CASSFGVNGYTF.

Comment on this clonotype: Sequence at one end of the junction differs from germline and may be a read error. The chain combines TRBV5-3 with TRBJ1-1; D unresolved. TRBV5-3 qualifies as an ORF whose function is uncertain. CDR3 length equals 12 residues. CDR3 bases: TGTGCCAGCAGCTTGGGAGGGAATGAAGCTTTCTTT. Protein: CASSLGGNEAFF.

The V call is TRBV7-2, the J call TRBJ1-1, with unresolved D. Per germline, CDR1 SGHTA and CDR2 FQGNSA. The CDR3 runs to 17 residues. Trimming removed 0 bases at V and 1 base at J, with 15 bases between. The CDR3 here is CASSLAWTTEGNTEAFF. CDR3 nucleotides: TGTGCCAGCAGCTTAGCGTGGACTACAGAAGGGAACACTGAAGCTTTCTTT.

V gene TRBV7-6 combines with J gene TRBJ2-3; D is possibly TRBD2 (6 bases). The CDR3 is 17 amino acids. The V and J ends lost 5 bases and 5 bases respectively, with 23 bases between them. CDR1 SGHVS and CDR2 FNYEAQ come from the germline V gene. This chain's CDR3 is CASSVRWRGGLGDTQYF. The CDR3 DNA is TGTGCCAGCAGCGTGAGGTGGCGGGGTGGGCTGGGAGATACGCAGTATTTT.

The table lists this clonotype with many counts. The V and J genes are TRBV7-8 and TRBJ2-2; D is ambiguous. Looked up from germline, CDR1 is SGHVS and CDR2 is FQNEAQ. The ends were cut back, 2 bases at V and 5 bases at J, with 12 bases in the middle. This CDR3 contains 15 residues. The CDR3 protein is CASSLLPTSTGELFF. DNA of the CDR3: TGTGCCAGCAGCTTACTGCCTACTTCGACCGGGGAGCTGTTTTTT.

The CDR3 loop reads CASSFSQGSYPYEQYF. CDR3 DNA sequence: TGTGCCAGCAGCTTCTCACAGGGATCTTATCCCTACGAGCAGTACTTC. The J gene is TRBJ2-7, the V gene TRBV11-2; D perhaps matches TRBD1 (6 bases). Trimming cost V 3 bases and J 2 bases, with 17 bases left between them. This CDR3 has 16 amino acids. Germline V gene sequence: CDR1 SGHAT, CDR2 FQNNGV. The full variable domain, in which reference TRBV11-2 and TRBJ2-7 provide the parts outside the CDR3, is EAGVAQSPRYKIIEKRQSVAFWCNPISGHATLYWYQQILGQGPKLLIQFQNNGVVDDSQLPKDRFSAERLKGVDSTLKIQPAKLEDSAVYLCASSFSQGSYPYEQYFGPGTRLTVT.

This clonotype was seen more than once but under ten times. The chain is built from TRBV12-3 or TRBV12-4 and TRBJ2-5, with D perhaps matching TRBD1 (6 bases). V was pared by 4 bases and J by 5 bases, with 17 bases between. The CDR3 runs to 15 residues. CDR3 bases: TGTGCCAGCAGTTCCCGGGACAAGAAGGGGGAGACCCAGTACTTC. Amino acids: CASSSRDKKGETQYF.

This clonotype showed up just a few times. The rearrangement joins TRBV7-9 to TRBJ1-3; 7 bases are a match to TRBD1. CDR3 size: 16 residues. CDR1 SEHNR and CDR2 FQNEAQ come from the germline V gene (reference sequence). V was pared by 5 bases and J by 0 bases, with 7 bases of the junction left unmatched. The CDR3 DNA reads as TGTGCCAGCAGCCAGGGACAGCCTAGCTCTGGAAACACCATATATTTT. It encodes CASSQGQPSSGNTIYF.

The V call is TRBV7-2, the J call TRBJ2-4, with 12 bases lining up with TRBD2. Germline V lookup: CDR1 SGHTA, CDR2 FQGNSA. The CDR3 covers 16 residues. V lost 3 bases to trimming and J lost 13 bases; unmatched junction nucleotides: 13. This CDR3 is CASSFSSGGAKNRQYF. The CDR3 DNA sequence: TGTGCCAGCAGCTTCTCTAGCGGGGGGGCCAAAAACAGGCAGTACTTC.

V gene TRBV19 combines with J gene TRBJ2-1; possible D gene TRBD2, 5 bases. This CDR3 region has 13 residues. CDR1 LNHDA and CDR2 SQIVND come from the germline V gene (reference sequence). Deletions cut 4 bases from V and 4 bases from J, with 8 bases between. CDR3 sequence (DNA): TGTGCCAGTAGTAGTCCGGGATACAATGAGCAGTTCTTC. It translates to CASSSPGYNEQFF.

This clonotype turned up a few times. Mismatch with germline at one junction end may stem from a read error. The chain is built from TRBV6-2 or TRBV6-3 and TRBJ1-6; the D gene is possibly TRBD1 (6 bases). Germline lookup yields CDR1 MNHEY and CDR2 SVGEGT. The CDR3 has 15 residues. The CDR3, as DNA: TGTGCCAGCAGTTACTGGACAGACAATAATTCACCCCACCACTTT. It is translated as CASSYWTDNNSPHHF.

There are a few counts of this clonotype. The chain couples TRBV29-1 to TRBJ2-7; 10 bases align to TRBD1. CDR1 and CDR2 (germline): SQVTM, ANQGSEA. This CDR3 contains 14 residues. V lost 1 base to trimming and J lost 3 bases; unmatched junction nucleotides: 3. DNA of the CDR3: TGCAGCGTTGAAGGGACAGGGGGAGTCTACGAGCAGTACTTC. Residues: CSVEGTGGVYEQYF.

This clonotype was seen a handful of times. CDR3 protein: CASSPPSSYNEQFF. The CDR3 DNA reads as TGTGCCAGCAGCCCGCCTAGCTCCTACAATGAGCAGTTCTTC. The V call is TRBV7-8, the J call TRBJ2-1; no reliable D call. CDR1 and CDR2 from the germline V gene are SGHVS and FQNEAQ. The CDR3 runs 14 residues. Between the trimmed V and J ends, which lost 5 bases and 0 bases, there was a span of 8 bases.

A few counts support this clonotype. V is TRBV7-1 and J is TRBJ2-1; no reliable D call. TRBV7-1 is placed among ORFs of uncertain function. The CDR3 is made up of 13 amino acids. V was pared by 5 bases and J by 7 bases, with 12 bases between. The CDR3 here is CASSARVLNEQFF. CDR3 in DNA: TGTGCCAGCAGCGCTCGGGTTTTAAATGAGCAGTTCTTC.

The V call is TRBV15, the J call TRBJ2-1; TRBD2 agrees at 12 bases. V gave up 8 bases and J gave up 0 bases; unmatched junction bases: 8. Per germline, CDR1 LNHNV and CDR2 YYDKDF (reference sequence). CDR3 length equals 17 residues. The CDR3 coding sequence is TGTGCCACCGCGACTAGCGGGGGAGCGAGCTCCTACAATGAGCAGTTCTTC. Translating it yields CATATSGGASSYNEQFF.

This clonotype appeared a few times. The chain is built from TRBV6-1 and TRBJ1-1; a weak D match, TRBD1 (6 bases). Trimming stripped 6 bases from V and 3 bases from J, with 8 bases between. Germline CDR1 and CDR2: MNHNS and SASEGT. This CDR3 comprises 12 residues. Written as DNA, the CDR3 is TGTGCCAGCAGGGACAGCGACACTGAAGCTTTCTTT. This codes for CASRDSDTEAFF.

This clonotype was observed a handful of times. The rearrangement uses TRBV5-6 and TRBJ2-3; D is ambiguous. The germline V and J ends were trimmed by 1 base and 1 base, with 13 bases remaining between them. The germline V gene has CDR1 SGHDT and CDR2 YYEEEE. CDR3 size: 16 residues. DNA for the CDR3: TGTGCCAGCAGCTTGTCGGAGACCACCCGCACAGATACGCAGTATTTT. Amino acid sequence: CASSLSETTRTDTQYF.

This clonotype occurred a few times. The rearrangement uses TRBV7-9 and TRBJ2-3; D is perhaps TRBD2 (5 bases). The CDR3 covers 17 residues. Per germline, CDR1 SEHNR and CDR2 FQNEAQ (reference sequence). The V end lost 5 bases, the J end lost 2 bases, and 20 bases lay between the germline ends. CDR3 region: CASSGRGLSKDTDTQYF. CDR3 nucleotides: TGTGCCAGCAGCGGCCGAGGGTTATCGAAGGACACAGATACGCAGTATTTT.

This rearrangement joins TRBV5-4 to TRBJ1-2, with 9 bases identical to TRBD1. The germline V gene has CDR1 SGHNT and CDR2 YYREEE (reference sequence). V was clipped by 4 bases and J by 3 bases; unmatched bases: 4. CDR3 size: 14 residues. Here the CDR3 reads CASSTGTGHYGYTF. The DNA for the CDR3 is TGTGCCAGCAGCACCGGGACAGGGCACTATGGCTACACCTTC.

This clonotype was detected a few times. This chain uses TRBV7-9 with TRBJ1-1; D gene ambiguous. The CDR3 is 17 residues long. Deletions cut 4 bases from V and 0 bases from J, with 18 bases between. Germline V gives CDR1 SEHNR, CDR2 FQNEAQ (reference sequence). The DNA for the CDR3 is TGTGCCAGCAGCTCCCCTTACGCAAGGGCAATGAACACTGAAGCTTTCTTT. It encodes CASSSPYARAMNTEAFF.

This clonotype was counted only a few times. The chain links TRBV7-6 to TRBJ1-1, with D hard to call. Deletions cut 5 bases from V and 1 base from J, with 8 bases between. Germline CDR1 reads SGHVS; CDR2 reads FNYEAQ. The CDR3 sequence is 13 residues long. The CDR3 spells CASSPSGNTEAFF. CDR3 nucleotides: TGTGCCAGCAGCCCCTCGGGGAACACTGAAGCTTTCTTT. Supplemented by reference TRBV7-6 and TRBJ1-1, the full variable domain reads GAGVSQSPRYKVTKRGQDVALRCDPISGHVSLYWYRQALGQGPEFLTYFNYEAQQDKSGLPNDRFSAERPEGSISTLTIQRTEQRDSAMYRCASSPSGNTEAFFGQGTRLTVV.